This TCR beta chain derives from a study of cytomegalovirus exposure and HLA in healthy donors. General study points: The only immune exposure information that was available was CMV serostatus. HLA allele associations emerged for around 15,000 TCR beta sequences in a later analysis, at 0.05 false discovery rate.

The study ran its PCR with 60 Vbeta and 13 Jbeta primers. Here immunoSEQ multiplex PCR was the method, and the copy in TCRdb shows in-frame clones only, minus some. Seen here are 200,000 to 300,000 clones, roughly 81% observed once, and the top ten hold about 0.25%. Losses at the gene ends were 5 bases for V and 2 bases for J; bases not matched to a gene: 11. The V gene's germline CDR1 is MDHEN and CDR2 SYDVKM. The CDR3 has 16 amino acids. As to this clone: Its antigen is currently unknown.

The V and J genes are TRBV28 and TRBJ1-2, with 7 bases identical to TRBD1. The sequence came from a girl aged 2-10 years in good health and CMV-seronegative. The sequencing input was PBMCs. CDR3 sequence (DNA): TGTGCCAGCAGTACGCCAACAGGGGACCCCAACTATGGCTACACCTTC. Its translation: CASSTPTGDPNYGYTF.